The subject of this entry is one T cell receptor beta chain. Antigen specificity is unknown. These data originate in a study of T cell responses to AZD1222 COVID-19 vaccine. Study outcomes and limitations: Targets within unmutated variant regions were reportedly found for nearly half of spike-specific TCRs. Among AZD1222 vaccinees, only 5 to 7 were seropositive at baseline.

Method: immunoSEQ multiplex PCR; TCRdb's copy keeps in-frame clones and lacks some. Of about 150,000 clones in the sample, 90% were seen once. The CDR3 is 17 residues long. In germline, CDR1 is SGHTS, CDR2 YDEGEE. Trimming cost V 4 bases and J 8 bases; bases outside gene matches: 11. The clonotype was recovered from an adult in good health. The chain carries TRBV5-8 and TRBJ2-1, with 14 nucleotides matching TRBD2. This specimen was peripheral blood, taken on day 0 of AZD1222 vaccination. This chain's CDR3 is CASSPGTSGSGWDEQFF. Here the CDR3 DNA reads TGTGCCAGCAGCCCCGGGACTAGCGGGAGTGGGTGGGATGAGCAGTTCTTC. Based on the CDR3 plus reference TRBV5-8 and TRBJ2-1, the full variable domain is EAGVTQSPTHLIKTRGQQATLRCSPISGHTSVYWYQQALGLGLQFLLWYDEGEERNRGNFPPRFSGRQFPNYSSELNVNALELEDSALYLCASSPGTSGSGWDEQFFGPGTRLTVL.